The subject of this entry is one T cell receptor beta chain. The antigen is not known. The junction shows a germline mismatch at one end, possibly a read error. The CDR3 sequence is 13 residues long. CDR1 and CDR2 (germline): MNHEY, SVGAGI. This specimen comes from a study of CD8+CD57+ T cells in acquired aplastic anemia. Overall study results and limits: Patients and controls had in common around 29 CD8+ CDR3 sequences.

Genomic DNA, the template, was used for profiling of the TCR beta VDJ and CDR3. TCRdb re-called the reads with MiXCR, one entry per CDR3 protein. This sample yields around 170,000 distinct CDR3 sequences, of which under 55% are seen a single time; under 3.5% belongs to the top ten. This TCR derives from a human donor in good health. The rearrangement uses TRBV6-5 and TRBJ1-1, with D possibly TRBD1 on 5 matching bases. The source material was sorted CD4+, CD8+, or CD8+CD57+ T cells (not recorded which) from PBMCs. The CDR3: CAGSFDSNTKAFF. CDR3 sequence (DNA): TGTGCCGGCAGTTTCGACAGTAACACTAAAGCTTTCTTT.